These T cell receptor beta chains were read from a single sample in a study of regulatory T cells in long-lasting Graves disease. TCRdb reanalysed the multiplex PCR reads using MiXCR and keeps one entry per CDR3 protein. The sample yields approximately 290,000 distinct CDR3 sequences, around 21% seen once. The starting material was peripheral blood mononuclear cells (PBMCs), obtained when the disease was refractory, from a patient treated with antithyroid drugs. These receptors all stem from a female donor with Graves disease. Each CDR3 is given with its conserved first and last residue. D genes are given only for firm matches. Clone size appears in some rows only: once, few, many, or a class for an expanded clone.

J: TRBJ2-1; size: .; V: TRBV27; D: .; DNA: TGTGCCAGCAGTTATACAGGGTACAATGAGCAGTTCTTC; CDR3: CASSYTGYNEQFF
J: TRBJ2-7; size: many; V: TRBV12-3/TRBV12-4; D: TRBD1; DNA: TGTGCCAGCAGTCCTAACAGGGGCTCCTACGAGCAGTACTTC; CDR3: CASSPNRGSYEQYF
J: TRBJ2-7; size: .; V: TRBV7-2; D: .; DNA: TGTGCCAGCAGCTTAGTATGGCAGTCCTACGAGCAGTACTTC; CDR3: CASSLVWQSYEQYF
J: TRBJ1-6; size: many; V: TRBV7-9; D: .; DNA: TGTGCCAGCAGCTTAGCGACGGATTCACCCCTCCACTTT; CDR3: CASSLATDSPLHF
J: TRBJ1-2; size: .; V: TRBV27; D: TRBD1; DNA: TGTGCCAGCAGAACAGGGGGGGTAGGCTATGGCTACACCTTC; CDR3: CASRTGGVGYGYTF
J: TRBJ1-5; size: .; V: TRBV18; D: .; DNA: TGTGCCAGCTCCGCGACCGAAAGCAATCAGCCCCAGCATTTT; CDR3: CASSATESNQPQHF
J: TRBJ2-5; size: many; V: TRBV7-9; D: .; DNA: TGTGCCAGCAGCTTAGTGCAGAACAAAGAGACCCAGTACTTC; CDR3: CASSLVQNKETQYF
J: TRBJ2-6; size: many; V: TRBV11-2; D: TRBD2; DNA: TGTGCCAGCAGAATGGGACTAGCGGGAGTAGTGGCCAACGTCCTGACTTTC; CDR3: CASRMGLAGVVANVLTF
J: TRBJ2-5; size: many; V: TRBV3-1; D: .; DNA: TGTGCCAGCAGCCAAGATAACAGCCTCCGGACCCAGTACTTC; CDR3: CASSQDNSLRTQYF
J: TRBJ1-5; size: .; V: TRBV4-2; D: .; DNA: TGTGCCAGCAGCCAAGATTGGGTGGGCAATCAGCCCCAGCATTTT; CDR3: CASSQDWVGNQPQHF
J: TRBJ2-7; size: .; V: TRBV7-2; D: .; DNA: TGTGCCAGCAGCTTAGCGCCCGGGACGGGCTACGAGCAGTACTTC; CDR3: CASSLAPGTGYEQYF
J: TRBJ2-7; size: few; V: TRBV7-6; D: .; DNA: TGTGCCAGCAGCTTACAGTCTGAATTGTTCTACGAGCAGTACTTC; CDR3: CASSLQSELFYEQYF
J: TRBJ2-5; size: many; V: TRBV7-2; D: .; DNA: TGTGCCAGCAGCTTAAGTCCGGGGGAAAAGACCCAGTACTTC; CDR3: CASSLSPGEKTQYF
J: TRBJ2-7; size: few; V: TRBV3-1; D: .; DNA: TGTGCCAGCAGTCCTCAGGGAAGGGCATACGAGCAGTACTTC; CDR3: CASSPQGRAYEQYF
J: TRBJ2-7; size: many; V: TRBV5-4; D: .; DNA: TGTGCCAGCAGCTTGGAAAGGAGGGCAGGGGATTACGAGCAGTACTTC; CDR3: CASSLERRAGDYEQYF
J: TRBJ1-3; size: .; V: TRBV9; D: .; DNA: TGTGCCAGCAGCGTAGAGGCGAGCTCTGGAAACACCATATATTTT; CDR3: CASSVEASSGNTIYF
J: TRBJ1-2; size: many; V: TRBV2; D: .; DNA: TGTGCCAGCAGTGCCCGCAGGGACGAAGGCTACACCTTC; CDR3: CASSARRDEGYTF
J: TRBJ2-1; size: .; V: TRBV20-1; D: .; DNA: TGCATGGGAAGAAGCGGCAGCGAGCAGTTCTTC; CDR3: CMGRSGSEQFF
J: TRBJ2-3; size: .; V: TRBV5-1; D: .; DNA: TGCGCCAGCAGCCGGCGGGACGGTGACACAGATACGCAGTATTTT; CDR3: CASSRRDGDTDTQYF
J: TRBJ1-1; size: many; V: TRBV5-1; D: .; DNA: TGCGCCAGCAGCTTGGAGGGTTCTGAAGCTTTCTTT; CDR3: CASSLEGSEAFF
J: TRBJ2-7; size: many; V: TRBV28; D: .; DNA: TGTGCCAGCAGTTTATTGGGGGCGGGAAGGGACTCCTACGAGCAGTACTTC; CDR3: CASSLLGAGRDSYEQYF
J: TRBJ2-5; size: few; V: TRBV7-9; D: .; DNA: TGTGCCAGCAGCTTAGCGGACCGGGCCCGCCCCTCCTTC; CDR3: CASSLADRARPSF
J: TRBJ1-2; size: many; V: TRBV3-1; D: .; DNA: TGTGCCAGCAGCCAAGAAACGCTAGCGCTCTATGGCTACACCTTC; CDR3: CASSQETLALYGYTF
J: TRBJ2-3; size: few; V: TRBV3-1; D: TRBD1; DNA: TGTGCCAGCAGCCAAGCCACCGGGACAGGGGCAGATACGCAGTATTTT; CDR3: CASSQATGTGADTQYF
J: TRBJ2-5; size: many; V: TRBV11-2; D: .; DNA: TGTGCCAGCAGCTTAGTCGAAGCGACCCAGTACTTC; CDR3: CASSLVEATQYF
J: TRBJ2-7; size: .; V: TRBV29-1; D: .; DNA: TGCAGCGTTGTTTCGGAATGGAGCGAGCAGTACTTC; CDR3: CSVVSEWSEQYF